The 30 T cell receptor beta chains listed next were all sequenced from one sample in a study of graft-versus-host responses after intestinal transplantation. TCRdb's table, derived via immunoSEQ multiplex PCR, lists solely in-frame clones and lacks some. The profile shows 7,000 to 9,500 clones, about a quarter of them singletons. Co-plating was performed using around 200,000 CFSE-labeled responder cells and around 200,000 irradiated, violet-dye-labeled stimulator cells. This specimen consisted of alloreactive CD8+ T cells from a mixed lymphocyte reaction culture, obtained before transplantation. This sample's subset: CFSE-low proliferating T cells sorted from approximately six-day pre-transplant mixed lymphocyte reaction (GvH or HvG direction). The receptors shown here come from a human patient who was an organ donor for intestinal transplantation.

The V and J genes are TRBV11-3 and TRBJ2-2; 14 bases map to TRBD2. Germline CDR1 and CDR2: SGHNT and YENEEA. J lost 2 bases, V lost 5 bases, and 7 bases had no gene match. The CDR3 is 18 amino acids. CDR3 loop: CASSPWTSGGPNTGELFF. CDR3 bases: TGTGCCAGCAGCCCCTGGACTAGCGGGGGGCCAAACACCGGGGAGCTGTTTTTT.

This chain connects TRBV11-2 to TRBJ1-2, with D possibly being TRBD1 (6 bases). Trimming cost V 3 bases and J 3 bases, with 14 bases left between them. This CDR3 has 15 amino acids. CDR1 SGHAT and CDR2 FQNNGV come from the germline V gene. The CDR3 nucleotides are TGTGCCAGCAGCTTGCATCCGGACAGTCACTATGGCTACACCTTC. This codes for CASSLHPDSHYGYTF.

The CDR3 loop is CAWSGRDAGYTF. DNA for the CDR3: TGTGCCTGGAGTGGCAGGGATGCTGGCTACACCTTC. This rearrangement joins TRBV30 to TRBJ1-2, with D possibly matching TRBD1 (5 bases). The CDR3 is made up of 12 amino acids. Trimming took off 1 base at V and 7 bases at J, with 10 bases between the two ends. Looked up from germline, CDR1 is GTSNPN and CDR2 is SVGIG (reference sequence).

This clone showed up just a few times. The chain combines TRBV5-1 with TRBJ1-1, with 8 bases aligning to TRBD1. There are 14 residues in the CDR3. V trimming: 4 bases; J trimming: 0 bases; junction bases outside the gene matches: 2. Germline V gene lookup returns CDR1 SGHRS and CDR2 YFSETQ. CDR3 in amino acids: CASSPGGMNTEAFF. CDR3 in DNA: TGCGCCAGCAGCCCAGGGGGCATGAACACTGAAGCTTTCTTT.

In its sample, this clone was seen a few times. CDR3 nucleotides: TGCGCCAGCAGCCAAGAGGGACAGGGCAGCTACGAGCAGTACTTC. Translating it yields CASSQEGQGSYEQYF. The chain links TRBV4-1 to TRBJ2-7; TRBD1 aligns across 9 bases. Germline V gives CDR1 MGHRA, CDR2 YSYEKL. V lost 0 bases to trimming and J lost 3 bases; unmatched junction nucleotides: 3. The CDR3 consists of 15 residues.

This clone was seen at least ten times. CDR3 sequence reads: CASSTRDRARGYTF. The CDR3 DNA reads TGTGCCAGCAGTACCCGGGACAGGGCTCGAGGCTACACCTTC. The chain joins TRBV6-1 to TRBJ1-2; 9 bases match TRBD1. Per the germline V gene, CDR1 is MNHNS and CDR2 is SASEGT. This CDR3 is 14 amino acids long. Trimming took 5 bases from V and 8 from J; bases not matched to a gene: 9.

This clone has more than one count but fewer than ten. The chain couples TRBV7-6 to TRBJ1-4; no clear D gene. This CDR3 is 12 amino acids long. The V gene lost 5 bases and the J gene lost 8 bases, with 9 bases spanning the gap. The germline V gene has CDR1 SGHVS and CDR2 FNYEAQ. CDR3 DNA: TGTGCCAGCAGCCACTCGGGGGAAAAACTGTTTTTT. Translated, it gives CASSHSGEKLFF.

Turning to this clone: One end of the junction fails to match germline, which may point to a read error. Other DNA sequences from this sample encode an identical CDR3 as well. The chain has TRBV30 and TRBJ1-2; perhaps TRBD1 as D (6 bases). CDR3 length: 13 amino acids. Per germline, CDR1 GTSNPN and CDR2 SVGIG (reference sequence). The CDR3 nucleotides read TGTGCCGGGAGTGTCGGGGGGGCGCGGGGCTACACCTTC. It specifies CAGSVGGARGYTF. The whole variable domain, remainder taken from reference TRBV30 and TRBJ1-2, is SQTIHQWPATLVQPVGSPLSLECTVEGTSNPNLYWYRQAAGRGLQLLFYSVGIGQISSEVPQNLSASRPQDRQFILSSKKLLLSDSGFYLCAGSVGGARGYTFGSGTRLTVV.

The CDR3 sequence is CASSLPPGTEQFF. CDR3 coding DNA: TGTGCCAGCAGCTTGCCTCCCGGGACCGAGCAGTTCTTC. This chain connects TRBV4-2 to TRBJ2-1; D might be TRBD1 or TRBD2, each matching 5 bases. CDR1 is LGHNA and CDR2 is YNFKEQ in the germline V gene. CDR3 size: 13 residues. V was shortened by 5 bases and J by 10 bases, with 15 bases between the two germline ends.

CDR3 in amino acids: CASSYGGLYEQYF. The DNA of the CDR3 is TGTGCCAGCAGTTACGGGGGGCTCTACGAGCAGTACTTC. The rearrangement links TRBV6-8 to TRBJ2-7; D assignment may be TRBD1 or TRBD2 (6 bases each). V lost 2 bases and J 3 bases, leaving 8 bases between the germline ends. Germline CDR1 MNHGY, CDR2 SAAAGT. The CDR3 loop spans 13 amino acids.

This clone has a handful of counts. A much larger clone is a single base away; this may be a read error. V and J are TRBV4-3 and TRBJ1-5, with unresolved D. The CDR3 is 14 residues long. V dropped 5 bases and J dropped 6 bases, with 14 bases sitting between them. Germline V gives CDR1 LGHNA, CDR2 YSLEER. CDR3 amino acids: CASSSRTGTQPQHF. The CDR3 DNA reads TGCGCCAGCAGCTCCAGGACGGGAACTCAGCCCCAGCATTTT.

In its sample, this clone is medium-sized (0.01 to 0.1%). At the DNA level, this CDR3 is encoded by other sequences in the same sample as well. V usage is TRBV29-1 and J usage is TRBJ2-2; TRBD1 matches 9 bases. The CDR3 loop spans 15 amino acids. The germline CDR1 and CDR2 sequences are SQVTM and ANQGSEA. J lost 6 bases, V lost 3 bases, and 8 bases had no gene match. CDR3 in DNA: TGCAGCGTTGACTCCCCGGGACAGGGATCCGGGGAGCTGTTTTTT. It is translated as CSVDSPGQGSGELFF.

The genes are TRBV12-5 and TRBJ2-2; 14 nucleotides align to TRBD2. This CDR3 contains 21 residues. CDR1 LGHNT and CDR2 FRNRAP come from the germline V gene. Trimming at V came to 0 bases and at J to 0 bases, leaving 9 bases not matched to a gene. The CDR3, as DNA: TGTGCTAGTGGTTTGGTACCTTGGGGACTAGCGGGGGCTTCGAACACCGGGGAGCTGTTTTTT. This gives the protein CASGLVPWGLAGASNTGELFF. The complete variable domain, with remaining parts taken from reference TRBV12-5 and TRBJ2-2, reads DARVTQTPRHKVTEMGQEVTMRCQPILGHNTVFWYRQTMMQGLELLAYFRNRAPLDDSGMPKDRFSAEMPDATLATLKIQPSEPRDSAVYFCASGLVPWGLAGASNTGELFFGEGSRLTVL.

The chain employs TRBV4-1 and TRBJ1-1, with D possibly TRBD1 on 6 matching bases. CDR1 is MGHRA and CDR2 is YSYEKL in the germline V gene. With 1 base removed from V and 2 bases from J, the gap between germline ends came to 17 bases. This CDR3 has 17 residues. Here the CDR3 DNA reads TGCGCCAGCAGCCAAGTATGGACAGCGGGGGACAACACTGAAGCTTTCTTT. Encoded protein: CASSQVWTAGDNTEAFF.

This clone was counted only a few times. This same CDR3 is encoded by further DNA sequences in the sample. The chain recombines TRBV6-1 with TRBJ2-2, with 12 bases aligning to TRBD2. CDR1 MNHNS and CDR2 SASEGT come from the germline V gene. V shed 4 bases and J 5 bases; nucleotides not matched to a gene: 2. This CDR3 has 15 residues. CDR3 sequence (DNA): TGTGCCAGCAGTGGGCTAGCGGGAGGGACCGGGGAGCTGTTTTTT. This codes for CASSGLAGGTGELFF.

This chain connects TRBV5-6 to TRBJ1-4; TRBD1 agrees at 7 bases. This CDR3 has 14 amino acids. J gave up 6 bases and V 2 bases, and 4 bases lay outside the gene matches. Germline CDR1 and CDR2: SGHDT and YYEEEE. In nucleotides, the CDR3 is TGTGCCAGCAGCTTAGACAGGGCGGATGAAAAACTGTTTTTT. Its protein is CASSLDRADEKLFF.

This clone rates as medium-sized. The chain couples TRBV7-9 to TRBJ1-1; D uncertain. Germline CDR1 and CDR2: SEHNR and FQNEAQ (reference sequence). The CDR3 sequence is 12 residues long. Trimming cost V 2 bases and J 6 bases, with 7 bases left between them. CDR3 sequence (DNA): TGTGCCAGCAGCTTAACTGGATCTGAAGCTTTCTTT. Translated, it gives CASSLTGSEAFF.

This chain uses TRBV5-6 with TRBJ2-3; 7 nucleotides line up with TRBD1. The CDR3 contains 13 residues. Germline CDR1 is SGHDT and CDR2 is YYEEEE. Germline trimming cut 3 bases from V and 3 bases from J; bases unmatched to any gene: 1. The CDR3 region has the DNA TGTGCCAGCAGCTCACAGGGGACAGATACGCAGTATTTT. It translates to CASSSQGTDTQYF.

The chain joins TRBV6-5 to TRBJ1-5; D unclear. The CDR3 is 12 residues long. Germline CDR1 MNHEY, CDR2 SVGAGI. The V end lost 6 bases, the J end lost 3 bases, and 6 bases lay between the germline ends. The CDR3 protein is CASRVDNQPQHF. The CDR3 DNA reads as TGTGCCAGCAGAGTGGACAATCAGCCCCAGCATTTT.

This clone turned up a few times. A much more abundant neighbour one base away suggests this may be a read error. V usage is TRBV7-9 and J usage is TRBJ2-7; 8 nucleotides align to TRBD1. The CDR3 is made up of 15 amino acids. Germline V gives CDR1 SEHNR, CDR2 FQNEAQ (reference sequence). The CDR3 loop reads CDSSLGQGATYEQYF. Here the CDR3 DNA reads TGTGACAGCAGCTTAGGACAGGGCGCCACTTACGAGCAGTACTTC.

This clone has more than one count but fewer than ten. With only one base between it and a far larger clone, this is likely a read error. Different DNA sequences within this sample yield the same CDR3. The chain uses TRBV6-8 and TRBJ2-7, with D possibly called TRBD1 or TRBD2 (5 bases each). CDR3 length: 13 residues. The germline V gene has CDR1 MNHGY and CDR2 SAAAGT. The CDR3: CASSSLGTYEQYF. The CDR3 nucleotides read TGTGCCAGCAGTTCTCTCGGGACCTACGAACAGTACTTC.

In this sample, this clone turned up a few times. A read error may be the cause here, since a much bigger clone is one base away. This sample includes further DNA sequences coding for the same CDR3. The CDR3 sequence: CAWRPGTSGTDTQYF. The CDR3 bases are TGTGCCTGGCGTCCCGGGACTAGCGGCACAGATACGCAGTATTTT. The chain is built from TRBV30 and TRBJ2-3; the match to TRBD2 covers 10 bases. The CDR3 extends over 15 amino acids. Germline V lookup: CDR1 GTSNPN, CDR2 SVGIG (reference sequence). The junction had 6 bases not matched to a gene; V was cut back by 5 bases and J by 1 base.

A note on this clone: The junction does not match germline at one end; this may be a read error. In nucleotides, the CDR3 is TGTGCCAGCAGCCTCGGATTTTTCGGCACCGGGGAGCTGTTTTTT. The encoded protein is CASSLGFFGTGELFF. This chain uses TRBV4-1 with TRBJ2-2, with no clear D. The CDR3 has 15 residues. CDR1 and CDR2 from the germline V gene are MGHRA and YSYEKL.

Concerning this clone itself: A much larger clone differs from this one at a single base, so this may be a read error. V is TRBV30 and J is TRBJ1-5; a weak D match, TRBD1 (5 bases). CDR3 length: 15 residues. V was shortened by 6 bases and J by 4 bases, with 19 bases between the two germline ends. Germline loops: CDR1 GTSNPN, CDR2 SVGIG (reference sequence). The CDR3 loop reads CACSMWGGGNQPQHF. Here the CDR3 DNA reads TGTGCCTGTAGCATGTGGGGCGGTGGGAATCAGCCCCAGCATTTT.

On this clone: Since a much larger clone is just one base distant, this may be a read error. V and J are TRBV7-9 and TRBJ2-7, with TRBD2 matching 11 bases. There are 15 residues in the CDR3. Germline-derived CDR1 and CDR2 are SEHNR and FQNEAQ (reference sequence). Trimming at V came to 5 bases and at J to 4 bases, leaving 7 bases not matched to a gene. The CDR3 DNA sequence: TGTGCCAGCAGCGCGACTAGCGGGAATGCGTACGAGCAGTACTTC. Translation: CASSATSGNAYEQYF.

The chain joins TRBV5-6 to TRBJ2-3, with 11 positions matching TRBD2. Trimming removed 4 bases from V and 3 bases from J; junction bases left unmatched: 13. The CDR3 loop spans 18 amino acids. The germline V gene encodes CDR1 SGHDT and CDR2 YYEEEE. The CDR3 sequence: CASSQASGRLKRTDTQYF. The CDR3 DNA reads as TGTGCCAGCAGCCAAGCTAGCGGGAGGTTGAAGCGGACAGATACGCAGTATTTT.

This clone was counted between two and nine times. This chain joins TRBV7-9 and TRBJ2-7, with D unclear. Trimming took off 5 bases at V and 2 bases at J, with 16 bases between the two ends. Germline CDR1 is SEHNR and CDR2 is FQNEAQ (reference sequence). The CDR3 is 15 residues long. This CDR3 reads CASSATPTATYEQYF. In DNA form, the CDR3 reads TGTGCCAGCAGCGCAACCCCAACAGCTACCTACGAGCAGTACTTC.

This chain uses TRBV7-9 with TRBJ2-7; 9 positions agree with TRBD1. The V gene end was trimmed by 1 base and the J gene end by 5 bases; junction bases not matched to a gene: 3. CDR1 SEHNR and CDR2 FQNEAQ come from the germline V gene (reference sequence). This CDR3 has 14 residues. CDR3 region: CASSLGGQGHEQYF. The CDR3, as DNA: TGTGCCAGCAGCTTAGGGGGACAGGGCCACGAGCAGTACTTC.

The chain employs TRBV11-2 and TRBJ1-5; D gene ambiguous. In germline, CDR1 is SGHAT, CDR2 FQNNGV. The CDR3 runs to 13 residues. Deletions cut 5 bases from V and 4 bases from J, with 9 bases between. CDR3 loop: CASSPDGNQPQHF. CDR3 nucleotides: TGTGCCAGCAGCCCCGACGGAAATCAGCCCCAGCATTTT. The complete variable domain, with remaining parts taken from reference TRBV11-2 and TRBJ1-5, reads EAGVAQSPRYKIIEKRQSVAFWCNPISGHATLYWYQQILGQGPKLLIQFQNNGVVDDSQLPKDRFSAERLKGVDSTLKIQPAKLEDSAVYLCASSPDGNQPQHFGDGTRLSIL.

The chain is built from TRBV30 and TRBJ1-4; no definite D call. The CDR3 is 8 residues long. V lost 2 bases and J lost 16, with 5 bases in between. Germline assignment: CDR1 GTSNPN and CDR2 SVGIG (reference sequence). CDR3 nucleotides: TGTGCCTGGAGTCGCAAGTTTTTT. Translation gives CAWSRKFF.